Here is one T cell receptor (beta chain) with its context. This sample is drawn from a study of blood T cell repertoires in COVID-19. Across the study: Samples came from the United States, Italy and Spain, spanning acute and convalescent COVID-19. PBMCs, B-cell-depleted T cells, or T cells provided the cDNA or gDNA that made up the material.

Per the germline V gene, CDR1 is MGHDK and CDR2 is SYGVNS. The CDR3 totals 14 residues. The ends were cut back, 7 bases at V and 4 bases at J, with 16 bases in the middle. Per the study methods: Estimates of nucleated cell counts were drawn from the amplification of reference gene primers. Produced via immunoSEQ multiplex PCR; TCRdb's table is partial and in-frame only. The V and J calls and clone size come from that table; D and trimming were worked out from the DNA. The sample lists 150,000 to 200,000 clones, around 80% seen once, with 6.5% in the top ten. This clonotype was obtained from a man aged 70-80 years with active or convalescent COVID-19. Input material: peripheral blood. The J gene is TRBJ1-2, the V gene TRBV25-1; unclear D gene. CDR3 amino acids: CASTPSSEGYGYTF. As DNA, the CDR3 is TGTGCCAGCACCCCCTCCTCAGAGGGCTATGGCTACACCTTC.